This T cell receptor (beta chain) was recovered during a study of blood T cell dynamics during melanoma immunotherapy. Germline V gene sequence: CDR1 SEHNR, CDR2 FQNEAQ (reference sequence). The trim removed 2 bases at V and 0 bases at J, leaving 7 bases unmatched. The CDR3 loop spans 18 amino acids. Method: immunoSEQ multiplex PCR; TCRdb's copy keeps in-frame clones and lacks some. The sample lists 10,000 to 15,000 clones, under 95% occurring once. Stated time point: week 3, after first cycle of checkpoint inhibitor. The receptor's source is a human donor with melanoma. This sample comprised effector memory CD8+ T cells from blood, obtained from a patient treated with checkpoint blockade. This chain connects TRBV7-9 to TRBJ2-6; 7 positions match TRBD1. CDR3 coding DNA: TGTGCCAGCAGCTTACCCGACAGGGAGCCCTCTGGGGCCAACGTCCTGACTTTC. This encodes CASSLPDREPSGANVLTF. The full variable domain, rest sourced from reference TRBV7-9 and TRBJ2-6, is DTGVSQNPRHKITKRGQNVTFRCDPISEHNRLYWYRQTLGQGPEFLTYFQNEAQLEKSRLLSDRFSAERPKGSFSTLEIQRTEQGDSAMYLCASSLPDREPSGANVLTFGAGSRLTVL.